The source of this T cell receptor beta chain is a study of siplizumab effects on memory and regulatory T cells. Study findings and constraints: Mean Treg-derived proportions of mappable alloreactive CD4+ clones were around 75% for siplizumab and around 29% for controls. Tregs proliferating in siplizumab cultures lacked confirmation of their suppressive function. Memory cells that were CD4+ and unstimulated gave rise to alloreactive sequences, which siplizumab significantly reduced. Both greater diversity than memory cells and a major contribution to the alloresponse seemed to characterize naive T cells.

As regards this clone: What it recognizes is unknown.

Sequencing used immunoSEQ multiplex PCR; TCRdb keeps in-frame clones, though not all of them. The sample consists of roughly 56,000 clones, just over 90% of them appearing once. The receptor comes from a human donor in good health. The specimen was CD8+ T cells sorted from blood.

The CDR3: CASALDSGPYEQYF. The DNA for the CDR3 is TGTGCCAGCGCCCTGGACTCCGGCCCCTACGAGCAGTACTTC. V usage is TRBV6-6 and J usage is TRBJ2-7, with D possibly being TRBD2 (5 bases). V gave up 8 bases and J gave up 2 bases, with 16 bases separating them. The germline CDR1 and CDR2 sequences are MNHNY and SVGAGI (reference sequence). The CDR3 covers 14 residues.